There are many counts of the clone carrying this TCR beta chain. This sample is drawn from a study of human T cells and chemical hapten exposure. As to time point: pre-sensitization, week 0. Treatment indicated: therapeutic diphenylcyclopropenone sensitization with weekly scalp DPC. The length of the CDR3 is 14 residues. The ends were cut back, 4 bases at V and 5 bases at J, with 12 bases in the middle. Germline V CDR1 and CDR2: SNHLY, FYNNEI. TCRdb reprocessed the RACE reads with MiXCR, giving one entry per CDR3 protein. The sample contains more than 80,000 distinct CDR3 sequences, 10% to 13% of which appear only once.

This clonotype was sampled from a woman aged 55-75 years with alopecia areata. Some clones in this sample may be carry-over from other donors' samples. The chain joins TRBV2 to TRBJ2-1; D gene ambiguous. The source material was whole blood, sampled in connection with sensitization to the hapten diphenylcyclopropenone (DPC). Written as DNA, the CDR3 is TGTGCCAGCAGTGGGGCTAGTGCAGACAATGAGCAGTTCTTC. Translated: CASSGASADNEQFF.